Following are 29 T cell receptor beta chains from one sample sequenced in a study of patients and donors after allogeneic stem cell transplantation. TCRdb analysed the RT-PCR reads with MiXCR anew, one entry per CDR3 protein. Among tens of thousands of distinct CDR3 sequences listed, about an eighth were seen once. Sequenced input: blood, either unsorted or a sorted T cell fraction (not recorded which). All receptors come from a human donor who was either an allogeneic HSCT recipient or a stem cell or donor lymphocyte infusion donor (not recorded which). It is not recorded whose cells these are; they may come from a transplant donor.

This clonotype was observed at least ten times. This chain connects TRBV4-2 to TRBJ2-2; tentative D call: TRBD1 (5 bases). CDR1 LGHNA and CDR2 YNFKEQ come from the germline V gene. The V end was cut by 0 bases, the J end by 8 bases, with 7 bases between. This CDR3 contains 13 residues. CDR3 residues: CASSQDRGGELFF. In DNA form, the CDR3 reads TGTGCCAGCAGCCAAGATAGGGGTGGGGAGCTGTTTTTT.

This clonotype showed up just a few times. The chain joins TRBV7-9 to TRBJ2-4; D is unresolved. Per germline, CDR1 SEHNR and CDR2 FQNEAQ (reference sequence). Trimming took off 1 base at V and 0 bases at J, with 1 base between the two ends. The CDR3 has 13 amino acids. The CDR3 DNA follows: TGTGCCAGCAGCTTAGTAGCCAAAAACATTCAGTACTTC. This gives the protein CASSLVAKNIQYF.

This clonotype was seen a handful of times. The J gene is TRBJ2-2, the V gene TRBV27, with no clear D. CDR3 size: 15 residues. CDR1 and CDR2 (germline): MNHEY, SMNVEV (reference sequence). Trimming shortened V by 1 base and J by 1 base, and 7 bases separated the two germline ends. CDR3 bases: TGTGCCAGCAGTTTATTCACCGAGAACACCGGGGAGCTGTTTTTT. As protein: CASSLFTENTGELFF.

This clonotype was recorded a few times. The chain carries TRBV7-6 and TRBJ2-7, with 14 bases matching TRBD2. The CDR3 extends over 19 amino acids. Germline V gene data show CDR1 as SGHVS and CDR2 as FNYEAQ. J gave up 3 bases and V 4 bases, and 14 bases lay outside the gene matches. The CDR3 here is CASSYTIPGLAGENYEQYF. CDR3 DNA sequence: TGTGCCAGCAGCTATACTATTCCGGGACTAGCGGGAGAAAACTACGAGCAGTACTTC.

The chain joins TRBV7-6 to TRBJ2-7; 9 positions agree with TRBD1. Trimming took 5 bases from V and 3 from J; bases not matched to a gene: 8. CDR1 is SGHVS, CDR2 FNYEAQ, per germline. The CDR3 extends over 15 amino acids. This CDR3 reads CASSAPWTGDYEQYF. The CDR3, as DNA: TGTGCCAGCAGCGCCCCCTGGACAGGGGACTACGAGCAGTACTTC.

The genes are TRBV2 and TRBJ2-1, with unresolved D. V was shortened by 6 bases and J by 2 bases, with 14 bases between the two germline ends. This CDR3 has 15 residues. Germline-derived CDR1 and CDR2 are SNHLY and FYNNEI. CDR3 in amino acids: CASRGTKGPYNEQFF. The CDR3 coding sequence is TGTGCCAGCAGGGGCACTAAGGGCCCCTACAATGAGCAGTTCTTC.

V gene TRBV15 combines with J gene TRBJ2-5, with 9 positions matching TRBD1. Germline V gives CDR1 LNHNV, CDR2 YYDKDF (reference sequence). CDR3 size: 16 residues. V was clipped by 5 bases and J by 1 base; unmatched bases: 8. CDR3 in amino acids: CATSGRQGGTQETQYF. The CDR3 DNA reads TGTGCCACCAGCGGTAGACAGGGGGGTACCCAAGAGACCCAGTACTTC.

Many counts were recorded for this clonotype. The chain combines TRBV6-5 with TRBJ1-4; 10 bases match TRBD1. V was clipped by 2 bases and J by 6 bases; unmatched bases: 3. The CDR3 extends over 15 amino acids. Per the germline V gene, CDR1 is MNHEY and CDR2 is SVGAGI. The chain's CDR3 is CASSYRTGGDEKLFF. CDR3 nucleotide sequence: TGTGCCAGCAGTTACCGGACAGGGGGGGATGAAAAACTGTTTTTT.

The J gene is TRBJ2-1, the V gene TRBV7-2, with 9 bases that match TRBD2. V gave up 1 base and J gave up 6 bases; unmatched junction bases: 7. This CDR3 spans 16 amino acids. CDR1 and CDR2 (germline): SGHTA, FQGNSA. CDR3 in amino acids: CASSLVLAGGRNEQFF. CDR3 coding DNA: TGTGCCAGCAGCTTAGTTCTTGCGGGAGGGCGCAATGAGCAGTTCTTC.

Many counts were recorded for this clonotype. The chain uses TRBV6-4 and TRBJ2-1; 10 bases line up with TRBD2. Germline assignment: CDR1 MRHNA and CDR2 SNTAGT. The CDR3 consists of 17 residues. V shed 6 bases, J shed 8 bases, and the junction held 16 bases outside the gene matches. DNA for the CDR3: TGTGCCAGCAGAGCGACACCGGGACTAGCGAGAGGGGATGAGCAGTTCTTC. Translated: CASRATPGLARGDEQFF.

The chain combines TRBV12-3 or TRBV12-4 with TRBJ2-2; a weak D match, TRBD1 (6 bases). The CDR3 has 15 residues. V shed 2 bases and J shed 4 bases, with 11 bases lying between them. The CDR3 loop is CASSLLGAGTGELFF. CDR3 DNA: TGTGCCAGCAGTTTACTGGGGGCGGGCACCGGGGAGCTGTTTTTT.

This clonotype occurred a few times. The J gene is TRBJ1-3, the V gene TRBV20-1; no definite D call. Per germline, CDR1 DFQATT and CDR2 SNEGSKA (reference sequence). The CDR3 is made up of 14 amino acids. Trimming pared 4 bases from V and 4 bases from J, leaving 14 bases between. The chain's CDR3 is CSATLRRAGNTIYF. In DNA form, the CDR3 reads TGCAGTGCTACACTCCGTAGGGCAGGAAACACCATATATTTT.

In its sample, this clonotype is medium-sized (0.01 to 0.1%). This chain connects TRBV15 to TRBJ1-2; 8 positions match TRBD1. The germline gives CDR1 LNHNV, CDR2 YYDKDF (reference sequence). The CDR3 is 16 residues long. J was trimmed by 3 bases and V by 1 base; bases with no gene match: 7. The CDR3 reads CATSRAGTGSYYGYTF. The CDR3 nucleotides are TGTGCCACCAGCAGAGCTGGGACAGGATCCTACTATGGCTACACCTTC.

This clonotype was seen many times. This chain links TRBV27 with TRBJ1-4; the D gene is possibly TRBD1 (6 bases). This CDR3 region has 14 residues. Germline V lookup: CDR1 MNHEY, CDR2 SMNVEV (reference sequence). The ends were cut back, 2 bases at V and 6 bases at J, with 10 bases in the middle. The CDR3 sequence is CASSLRGADEKLFF. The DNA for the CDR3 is TGTGCCAGCAGTTTAAGGGGGGCGGATGAAAAACTGTTTTTT.

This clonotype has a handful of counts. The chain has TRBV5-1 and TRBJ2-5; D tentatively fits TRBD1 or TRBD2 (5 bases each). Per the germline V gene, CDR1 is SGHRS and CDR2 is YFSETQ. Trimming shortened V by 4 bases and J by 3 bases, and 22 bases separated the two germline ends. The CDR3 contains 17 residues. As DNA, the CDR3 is TGCGCCAGCAGCGCGACGGTAGCGTCGGGGCCCAAAGAGACCCAGTACTTC. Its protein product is CASSATVASGPKETQYF.

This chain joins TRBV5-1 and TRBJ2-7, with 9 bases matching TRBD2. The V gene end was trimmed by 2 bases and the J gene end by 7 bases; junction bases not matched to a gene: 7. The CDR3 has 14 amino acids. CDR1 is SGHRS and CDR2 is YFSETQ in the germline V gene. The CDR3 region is CASSFSRGLAEQYF. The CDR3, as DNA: TGCGCCAGCAGCTTCAGCCGAGGACTAGCGGAGCAGTACTTC. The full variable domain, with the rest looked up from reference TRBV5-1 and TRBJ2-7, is KAGVTQTPRYLIKTRGQQVTLSCSPISGHRSVSWYQQTPGQGLQFLFEYFSETQRNKGNFPGRFSGRQFSNSRSEMNVSTLELGDSALYLCASSFSRGLAEQYFGPGTRLTVT.

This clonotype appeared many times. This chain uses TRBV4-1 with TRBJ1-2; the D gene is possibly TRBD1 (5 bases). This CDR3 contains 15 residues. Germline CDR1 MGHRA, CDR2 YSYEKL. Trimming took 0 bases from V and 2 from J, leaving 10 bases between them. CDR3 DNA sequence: TGCGCCAGCAGCCAAGATGGGGCAGGGAACTATGGCTACACCTTC. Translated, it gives CASSQDGAGNYGYTF.

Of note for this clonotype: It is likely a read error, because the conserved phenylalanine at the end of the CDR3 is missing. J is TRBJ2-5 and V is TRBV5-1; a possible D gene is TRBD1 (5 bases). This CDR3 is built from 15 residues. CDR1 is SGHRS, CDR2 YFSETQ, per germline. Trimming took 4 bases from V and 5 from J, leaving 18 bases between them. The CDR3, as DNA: TGCGCCAGCAGCCCGACGTCAATAGGGGTGGAGACCCAGTACATC. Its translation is CASSPTSIGVETQYI.

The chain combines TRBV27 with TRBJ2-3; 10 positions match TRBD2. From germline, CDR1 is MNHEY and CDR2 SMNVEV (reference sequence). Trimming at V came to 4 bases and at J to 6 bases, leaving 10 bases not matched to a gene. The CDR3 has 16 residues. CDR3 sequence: CASSSLLAGVWDTQYF. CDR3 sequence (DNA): TGTGCCAGCAGTTCACTCCTAGCGGGAGTTTGGGATACGCAGTATTTT.

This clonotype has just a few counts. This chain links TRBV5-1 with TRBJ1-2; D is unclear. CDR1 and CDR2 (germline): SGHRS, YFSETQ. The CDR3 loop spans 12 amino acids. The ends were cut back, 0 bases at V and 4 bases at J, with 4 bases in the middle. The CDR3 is CASSLEGYGYTF. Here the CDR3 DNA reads TGCGCCAGCAGCTTGGAGGGCTATGGCTACACCTTC.

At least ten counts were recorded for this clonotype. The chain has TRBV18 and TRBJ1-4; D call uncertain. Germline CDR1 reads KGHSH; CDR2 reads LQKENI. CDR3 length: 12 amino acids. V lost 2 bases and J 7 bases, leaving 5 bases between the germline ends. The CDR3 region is CASSPGSEKLFF. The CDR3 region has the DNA TGTGCCAGCTCACCAGGGAGTGAAAAACTGTTTTTT. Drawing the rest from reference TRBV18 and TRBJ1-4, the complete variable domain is NAGVMQNPRHLVRRRGQEARLRCSPMKGHSHVYWYRQLPEEGLKFMVYLQKENIIDESGMPKERFSAEFPKEGPSILRIQQVVRGDSAAYFCASSPGSEKLFFGSGTQLSVL.

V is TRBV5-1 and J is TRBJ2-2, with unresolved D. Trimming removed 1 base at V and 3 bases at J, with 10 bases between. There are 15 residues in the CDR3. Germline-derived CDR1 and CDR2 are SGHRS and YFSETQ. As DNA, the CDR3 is TGCGCCAGCAGCTTGCTTGCGGAGCACACCGGGGAGCTGTTTTTT. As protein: CASSLLAEHTGELFF.

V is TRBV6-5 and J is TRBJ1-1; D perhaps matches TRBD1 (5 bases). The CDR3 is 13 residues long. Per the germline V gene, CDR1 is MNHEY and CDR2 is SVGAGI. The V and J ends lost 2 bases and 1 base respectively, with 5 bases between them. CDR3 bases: TGTGCCAGCAGTTACGGACAGAACACTGAAGCTTTCTTT. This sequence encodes CASSYGQNTEAFF.

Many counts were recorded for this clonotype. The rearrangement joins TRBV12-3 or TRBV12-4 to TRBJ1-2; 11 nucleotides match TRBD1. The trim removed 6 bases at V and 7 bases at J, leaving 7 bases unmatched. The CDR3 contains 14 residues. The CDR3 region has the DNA TGTGCCAGCAGCCCCGGACAGGGGGCGGGTGGCTACACCTTC. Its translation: CASSPGQGAGGYTF.

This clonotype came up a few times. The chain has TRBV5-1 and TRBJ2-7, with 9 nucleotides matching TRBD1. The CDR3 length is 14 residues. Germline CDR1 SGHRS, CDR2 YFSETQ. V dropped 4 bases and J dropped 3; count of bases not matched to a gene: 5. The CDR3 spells CASSQPGQGYEQYF. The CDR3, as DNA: TGCGCCAGCAGCCAACCGGGACAGGGCTACGAGCAGTACTTC. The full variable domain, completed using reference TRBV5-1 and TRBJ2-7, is KAGVTQTPRYLIKTRGQQVTLSCSPISGHRSVSWYQQTPGQGLQFLFEYFSETQRNKGNFPGRFSGRQFSNSRSEMNVSTLELGDSALYLCASSQPGQGYEQYFGPGTRLTVT.

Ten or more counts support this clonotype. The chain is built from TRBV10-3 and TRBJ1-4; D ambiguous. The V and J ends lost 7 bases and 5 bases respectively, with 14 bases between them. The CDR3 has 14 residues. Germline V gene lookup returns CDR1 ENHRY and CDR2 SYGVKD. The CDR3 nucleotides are TGTGCCATCAAGATGGGTGCTGAAAATGAAAAACTGTTTTTT. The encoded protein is CAIKMGAENEKLFF.

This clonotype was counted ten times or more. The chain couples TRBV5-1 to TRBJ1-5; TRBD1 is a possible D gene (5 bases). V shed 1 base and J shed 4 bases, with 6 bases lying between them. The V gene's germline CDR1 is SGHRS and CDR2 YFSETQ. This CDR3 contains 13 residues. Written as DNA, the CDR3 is TGCGCCAGCAGCTTGACAGGTAATCAGCCCCAGCATTTT. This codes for CASSLTGNQPQHF.

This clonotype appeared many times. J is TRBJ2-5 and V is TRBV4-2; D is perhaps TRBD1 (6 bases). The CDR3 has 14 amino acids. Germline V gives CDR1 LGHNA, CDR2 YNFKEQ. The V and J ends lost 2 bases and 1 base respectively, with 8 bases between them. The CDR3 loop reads CASSQTGPQETQYF. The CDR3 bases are TGTGCCAGCAGCCAAACAGGGCCCCAAGAGACCCAGTACTTC.

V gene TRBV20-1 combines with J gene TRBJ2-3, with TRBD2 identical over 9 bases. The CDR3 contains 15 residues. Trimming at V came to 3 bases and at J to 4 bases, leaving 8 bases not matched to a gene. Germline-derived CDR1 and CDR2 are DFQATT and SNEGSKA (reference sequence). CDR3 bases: TGCAGTGCTAGCAGGGGTGTAGCGGGAGCAGATACGCAGTATTTT. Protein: CSASRGVAGADTQYF.